The source of this T cell receptor (beta chain) is a study of Tregs in tolerant kidney transplant recipients. Recipients received nonmyeloablative bone marrow transplants from related graft donors, with transient mixed chimerism. Unstimulated regulatory T cells (CD4+CD25+CD127-), CD4+CD25- non-regulatory cells, CD4 and CD8 cells were FACS-sorted from thawed PBMCs. As regards this clone: The antigen is unknown.

Only in-frame clones appear in the TCRdb table, and some are missing; sequencing was by immunoSEQ multiplex PCR. The sample lists 40,000 to 50,000 clones, approximately 89% occurring once. Findings of the study overall: Expanding Tregs on activated donor B cells appeared to best identify donor-specific TCRbeta clones.

Per the germline V gene, CDR1 is SEHNR and CDR2 is FQNEAQ (reference sequence). This CDR3 has 14 amino acids. Trimming stripped 3 bases from V and 2 bases from J, with 11 bases between. This receptor was identified in a human patient who received a combined kidney and bone marrow transplant. Some T cells may have originated in the graft donor. The rearrangement links TRBV7-9 to TRBJ2-7; D perhaps matches TRBD2 (5 bases). The source was CD8+ T cells from blood (PBMCs), collected 12 months after the transplant. CDR3: CASSFQLVAYEQYF. The CDR3 coding sequence is TGTGCCAGCAGCTTTCAACTAGTCGCCTACGAGCAGTACTTC.